Below, 10 T cell receptor beta chains from the same sample are listed, as sequenced in a study of shared clonotypes between healthy human individuals. The data were produced by immunoSEQ multiplex PCR, yet TCRdb's version contains in-frame clones alone and is incomplete. Counted here are over a million clones, around 76% occurring once; the ten biggest clones make up 1.4%. Material: memory CD4+ T cells sorted from blood. Regarding subset: CD45RA-negative fraction. The source of these receptors is a man aged 18-30 years in good health.

This rearrangement joins TRBV4-3 to TRBJ1-2; 8 bases fit TRBD1. J was trimmed by 6 bases and V by 4 bases; bases with no gene match: 10. The CDR3 runs 15 residues. Germline values: CDR1 LGHNA, CDR2 YSLEER. The CDR3 reads CASSLDRTGRDGYTF. The CDR3 coding sequence is TGCGCCAGCAGCCTCGACCGGACAGGGAGGGATGGCTACACCTTC.

This chain joins TRBV7-2 and TRBJ2-7; 11 bases fit TRBD1. CDR3 length: 15 residues. Germline CDR1 SGHTA, CDR2 FQGNSA. V lost 5 bases to trimming and J lost 4 bases; unmatched junction nucleotides: 7. CDR3 region: CASSPRTGGHYEQYF. The CDR3 nucleotides are TGTGCCAGCAGCCCCCGGACAGGGGGCCATTACGAGCAGTACTTC.

The chain couples TRBV28 to TRBJ1-2; D perhaps matches TRBD1 (6 bases). Germline CDR1 is MDHEN and CDR2 is SYDVKM. V was shortened by 5 bases and J by 4 bases, with 11 bases between the two germline ends. This CDR3 comprises 13 residues. DNA of the CDR3: TGTGCCAGCAGTCCCACAGGGAGCTATGGCTACACCTTC. This codes for CASSPTGSYGYTF.

The chain is built from TRBV10-2 and TRBJ2-1; 7 nucleotides match TRBD2. There are 15 residues in the CDR3. From germline, CDR1 is WSHSY and CDR2 SAAADI. Trimming at V came to 2 bases and at J to 1 base, leaving 2 bases not matched to a gene. The CDR3 region is CASSESGDSYNEQFF. In nucleotides, the CDR3 is TGCGCCAGCAGTGAGAGCGGGGATTCCTACAATGAGCAGTTCTTC.

V and J are TRBV19 and TRBJ2-7; D unresolved. The CDR3 spans 15 residues. V dropped 5 bases and J dropped 1 base, with 15 bases sitting between them. From germline, CDR1 is LNHDA and CDR2 SQIVND (reference sequence). This chain's CDR3 is CASSPRRIGSYEQYF. The CDR3 DNA is TGTGCCAGTAGTCCCCGTCGGATCGGTTCCTACGAGCAGTACTTC.

The V and J genes are TRBV15 and TRBJ1-5, with D maybe TRBD1 (5 bases). V shed 3 bases and J shed 6 bases, with 18 bases lying between them. This CDR3 spans 16 amino acids. The germline V gene encodes CDR1 LNHNV and CDR2 YYDKDF (reference sequence). The CDR3 DNA reads as TGTGCCACCAGCAGGACGCGGCAGGGAGGTAGTCAGCCCCAGCATTTT. Residues: CATSRTRQGGSQPQHF.

This clone was counted a few times. J is TRBJ1-3 and V is TRBV10-3; no reliable D call. V lost 7 bases and J 2 bases, leaving 15 bases between the germline ends. The germline gives CDR1 ENHRY, CDR2 SYGVKD. The CDR3 contains 15 residues. The CDR3 reads CAITGQLGTGNTIYF. DNA for the CDR3: TGTGCCATCACCGGTCAGCTGGGGACTGGAAACACCATATATTTT.

A word on this clone: In the same sample, other DNA sequences code for this CDR3. This rearrangement joins TRBV7-8 to TRBJ2-7, with 7 bases fitting TRBD1. The trim removed 1 base at V and 2 bases at J, leaving 5 bases unmatched. Germline CDR1 is SGHVS and CDR2 is FQNEAQ. This CDR3 region has 15 residues. CDR3 DNA: TGTGCCAGCAGCTTAGGGGGTCAGGGGGCCTACGAGCAGTACTTC. Protein: CASSLGGQGAYEQYF. The full variable domain, in which reference TRBV7-8 and TRBJ2-7 provide the parts outside the CDR3, is GAGVSQSPRYKVAKRGQDVALRCDPISGHVSLFWYQQALGQGPEFLTYFQNEAQLDKSGLPSDRFFAERPEGSVSTLKIQRTQQEDSAVYLCASSLGGQGAYEQYFGPGTRLTVT.

J is TRBJ2-5 and V is TRBV2; maybe TRBD2 (6 bases). Germline CDR1 and CDR2: SNHLY and FYNNEI. The CDR3 contains 13 residues. V shed 4 bases and J shed 4 bases, with 10 bases lying between them. In DNA, the CDR3 is TGTGCCAGCAGTGGACTAGTGGCAGAGACCCAGTACTTC. It specifies CASSGLVAETQYF.

The chain couples TRBV6-1 to TRBJ2-7; either TRBD1 or TRBD2 may supply D (5 bases each). From germline, CDR1 is MNHNS and CDR2 SASEGT. V lost 4 bases, J lost 2 bases, and 12 bases lay in between. The length of the CDR3 is 14 residues. In nucleotides, the CDR3 is TGTGCCAGCAGTGCCGAGGGGTTCCCCTACGAGCAGTACTTC. Amino acid sequence: CASSAEGFPYEQYF.